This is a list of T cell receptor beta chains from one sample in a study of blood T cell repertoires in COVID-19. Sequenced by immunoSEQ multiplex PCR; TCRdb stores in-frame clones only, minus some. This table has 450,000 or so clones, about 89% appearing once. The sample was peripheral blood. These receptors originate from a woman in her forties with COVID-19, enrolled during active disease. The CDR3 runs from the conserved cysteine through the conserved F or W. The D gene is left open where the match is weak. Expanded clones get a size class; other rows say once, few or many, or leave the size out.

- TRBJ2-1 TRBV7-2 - TGTGCCAGCACCTCGAGTAGGGGGTACAATGAGCAGTTCTTC CASTSSRGYNEQFF
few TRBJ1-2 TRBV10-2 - TGCGCCATCTTTAGTACTAACTATGGCTACACCTTC CAIFSTNYGYTF
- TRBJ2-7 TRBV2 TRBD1 TGTGCCAGCAGGTTCGAGGGACAGGGTGCCTACGAGCAGTACTTC CASRFEGQGAYEQYF
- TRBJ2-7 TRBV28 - TGTGCCAGCAGGACCAGGGGGGACTCCTACGAGCAGTACTTC CASRTRGDSYEQYF
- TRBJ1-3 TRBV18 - TGTGCCAGCTCACGGGACACCGTCTCTGGAAACACCATATATTTT CASSRDTVSGNTIYF
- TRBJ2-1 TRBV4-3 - TGCGCCAGCAGCCACCAAGGGCCCGGGGGCAATGAGCAGTTCTTC CASSHQGPGGNEQFF
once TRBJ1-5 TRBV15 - TGTGCCACCAGTACAAGAGGCGGTAGTCAGCCCCAGCATTTT CATSTRGGSQPQHF
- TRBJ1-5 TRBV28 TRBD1 TGTGCCAGCAGGAGCAGGGGGGATAGCAATCAGCCCCAGCATTTT CASRSRGDSNQPQHF
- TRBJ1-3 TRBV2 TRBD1 TGTGCCAGCAGGGACAGGGGTAGCGGAAACACCATATATTTT CASRDRGSGNTIYF
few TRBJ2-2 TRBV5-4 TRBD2 TGTGCCAGCAGCTTGGAATGGACTAGCGGGGGGAAGACCGGGGAGCTGTTTTTT CASSLEWTSGGKTGELFF
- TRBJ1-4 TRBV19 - TGTGCCAGTAGTATCGGCTCAGGGACTAATGAAAAACTGTTTTTT CASSIGSGTNEKLFF
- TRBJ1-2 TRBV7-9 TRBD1 TGTGCCAGCAGCTACGGACAGGGAAGGGCACGGGACTATGGCTACACCTTC CASSYGQGRARDYGYTF
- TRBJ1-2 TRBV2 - TGTGCCAGCAGTGAACCCCGGGACTTAGACAGACTTTATGGCTACACCTTC CASSEPRDLDRLYGYTF
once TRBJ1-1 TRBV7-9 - TGTGCCAGCAGCTTAGAGGTTCTGGGGGCGCGGACTGAAGCTTTCTTT CASSLEVLGARTEAFF
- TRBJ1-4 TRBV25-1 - TGTGCCAGCAGTGTACGACAAGCAACTAATGAAAAACTGTTTTTT CASSVRQATNEKLFF
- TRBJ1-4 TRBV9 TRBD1 TGTGCCAGCAGCGTAGAAGGGACAGCTAATGAAAAACTGTTTTTT CASSVEGTANEKLFF
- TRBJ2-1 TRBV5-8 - TGTGCCAGCAGCTTATGGGCTAGCGCTCACAATGAGCAGTTCTTC CASSLWASAHNEQFF
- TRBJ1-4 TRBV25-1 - TGTGCCAGCAGTCTCTCCCCCGGGAGCACCTTTAATGAAAAACTGTTTTTT CASSLSPGSTFNEKLFF
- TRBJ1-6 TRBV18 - TGTGCCAGCTCTCTAGCTGACAGGAATTCACCCCTCCACTTT CASSLADRNSPLHF
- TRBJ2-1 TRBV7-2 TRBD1 TGTGCCAGCAGCTCGAGGACAGGGGAATCCTACAATGAGCAGTTCTTC CASSSRTGESYNEQFF
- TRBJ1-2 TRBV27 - TGTGCCAGCAGTTTTCGGGGCTATGGCTACACCTTC CASSFRGYGYTF
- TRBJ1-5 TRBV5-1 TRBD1 TGCGCCAGCAGCTTGACAGGGGTGGATCAGCCCCAGCATTTT CASSLTGVDQPQHF
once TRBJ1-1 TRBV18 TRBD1 TGTGCCAGCTCATCGCAGGGGGCGCAATGGAGCACTGAAGCTTTCTTT CASSSQGAQWSTEAFF
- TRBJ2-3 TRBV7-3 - TGTGCCAGCCTCTATACGGCGGAGTACACAGATACGCAGTATTTT CASLYTAEYTDTQYF
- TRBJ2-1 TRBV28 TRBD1 TGTGCCAGCAGTTTGCCGGGACAGGGTTACAATGAGCAGTTCTTC CASSLPGQGYNEQFF
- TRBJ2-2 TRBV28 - TGTGCCAGCAACCCCATGAGGGTGAACACCGGGGAGCTGTTTTTT CASNPMRVNTGELFF
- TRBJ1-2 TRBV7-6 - TGTGCCAGCAGCTCAATAGTTGAACGTCGGGACTATGGCTACACCTTC CASSSIVERRDYGYTF
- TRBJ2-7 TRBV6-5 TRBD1 TGTGCCAGCAGTCCGCCGGGACAGGGAATCCACGAGCAGTACTTC CASSPPGQGIHEQYF
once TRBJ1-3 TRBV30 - TGTGCCTGGAGTGGGAGGGACACCATATATTTT CAWSGRDTIYF
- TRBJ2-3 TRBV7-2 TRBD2 TGTGCCAGCAGCCGGACTAGCGGGAGGACAGATACGCAGTATTTT CASSRTSGRTDTQYF
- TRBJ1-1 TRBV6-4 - TGTGCCAGCACCTCGGGCACTGAAGCTTTCTTT CASTSGTEAFF
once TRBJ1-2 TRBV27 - TGTGCCAGCAGTCCCTCCGGCGGGTTTAGTGATGGCTACACCTTC CASSPSGGFSDGYTF
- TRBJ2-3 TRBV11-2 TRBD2 TGTGCCAGCAGCGGACCCCCTAGCGGGAGAAGGGATACGCAGTATTTT CASSGPPSGRRDTQYF
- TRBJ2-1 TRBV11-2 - TGTGCCAGCAGCTTAGAGGAAACAGGCTGGCTCTCCTACAATGAGCAGTTCTTC CASSLEETGWLSYNEQFF
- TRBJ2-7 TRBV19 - TGTGCCAGTAGTATTACCGGGCCCGGGGGCTACGAGCAGTACTTC CASSITGPGGYEQYF
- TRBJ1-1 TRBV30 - TGTGCCCGGCGGGGACGCGCGGAAGCTTTCTTT CARRGRAEAFF
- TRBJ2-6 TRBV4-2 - TGTGCCAGCAGCCAAGGGGCAGGTGCTTACTCTGGGGCCAACGTCCTGACTTTC CASSQGAGAYSGANVLTF
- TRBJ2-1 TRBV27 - TGTGCCAGCAGTCCTGCGAGCTCCTACAATGAGCAGTTCTTC CASSPASSYNEQFF
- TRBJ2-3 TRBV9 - TGTGCCAGCAGCGGAGAGCGGACCACAGATACGCAGTATTTT CASSGERTTDTQYF
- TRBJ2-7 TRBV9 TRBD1 TGTGCCAGCAGCGTAGGGCCAGGGGGACCTAATTCCGACGAGCAGTACTTC CASSVGPGGPNSDEQYF
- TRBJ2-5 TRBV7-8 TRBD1 TGTGCCAGCAGCCGGGACAGACAAGAGACCCAGTACTTC CASSRDRQETQYF
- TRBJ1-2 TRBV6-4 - TGTGCCAGCAGACTAAACGGAAATGCTAACTATGGCTACACCTTC CASRLNGNANYGYTF
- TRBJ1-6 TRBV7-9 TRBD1 TGTGCCAGCAGCCCGGTCGGGGACAGTAATTCACCCCTCCACTTT CASSPVGDSNSPLHF
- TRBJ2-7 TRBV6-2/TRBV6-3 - TGTGCCAGCAGTTATCGGGGGATGATCTACGAGCAGTACTTC CASSYRGMIYEQYF
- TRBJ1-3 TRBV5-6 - TGTGCCAGCAGCTTAAGGCTGGCAGGGCATGGAAACACCATATATTTT CASSLRLAGHGNTIYF
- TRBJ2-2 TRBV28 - TGTGCCAGCACCAGGACTCCTTCTTTTAACACCGGGGAGCTGTTTTTT CASTRTPSFNTGELFF
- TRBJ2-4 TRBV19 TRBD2 TGTGCCAGTAGTATTCGCCTAGCGGGGCGAAAGGCCAAAAACATTCAGTACTTC CASSIRLAGRKAKNIQYF
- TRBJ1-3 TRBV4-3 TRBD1 TGCGCCAGCAGCCAGCCAACAGGGGGCTCTGGAAACACCATATATTTT CASSQPTGGSGNTIYF
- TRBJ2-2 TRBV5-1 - TGCGCCAGCAGCGCCGTCGGCAGGGAGAACACCGGGGAGCTGTTTTTT CASSAVGRENTGELFF
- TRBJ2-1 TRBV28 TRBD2 TGTGCCAGCAGTTTCCCAACCGGCCCTAGCGGGAATTACAATGAGCAGTTCTTC CASSFPTGPSGNYNEQFF
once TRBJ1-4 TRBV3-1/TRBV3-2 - TGTGCCAGCAGCCCGTTCGGGACACTGAATGAAAAACTGTTTTTT CASSPFGTLNEKLFF
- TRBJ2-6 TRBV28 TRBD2 TGTGCCAGCAGCCTGACTAGCGGGGGATTCTCTGGGGCCAACGTCCTGACTTTC CASSLTSGGFSGANVLTF
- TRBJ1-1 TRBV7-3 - TGTGCCAGCAGCTCCCTCTTTGGGCCCTTCGGTAGCACTGAAGCTTTCTTT CASSSLFGPFGSTEAFF